A selection of T cell receptor beta chains follows, all from one sample in a study of cytomegalovirus exposure and HLA in healthy donors. TCRdb's copy holds only in-frame clones and misses some; the assay was immunoSEQ multiplex PCR. In the table there are 150,000 to 200,000 clones, more than 70% of which are singletons. Material: PBMCs. The receptor source for this set is a male donor in good health and CMV-seronegative. Each CDR3 is given with its conserved first and last residue. D genes are given only for firm matches. Where a row states a size, it is once, few, many or the class of an expanded clone; other rows omit it.

V gene: TRBV15
D gene: NA
clone size: NA
J gene: TRBJ2-1
CDR3 protein: CATSYRDGDEQFF
CDR3 DNA: TGTGCCACCAGCTACCGGGATGGGGATGAGCAGTTCTTC

V gene: TRBV18
D gene: NA
clone size: once
J gene: TRBJ2-1
CDR3 protein: CASSPPPGTSSYNEQFF
CDR3 DNA: TGTGCCAGCTCACCACCGCCGGGTACGAGCTCCTACAATGAGCAGTTCTTC

V gene: TRBV7-8
D gene: NA
clone size: NA
J gene: TRBJ1-2
CDR3 protein: CASSHLRDYNYGYTF
CDR3 DNA: TGTGCCAGCAGCCATCTCCGGGATTATAACTATGGCTACACCTTC

V gene: TRBV21-1
D gene: NA
clone size: NA
J gene: TRBJ2-2
CDR3 protein: CASSKASRQQNTGELFF
CDR3 DNA: TGTGCCAGCAGCAAAGCATCGAGACAGCAAAACACCGGGGAGCTGTTTTTT

V gene: TRBV19
D gene: NA
clone size: NA
J gene: TRBJ1-6
CDR3 protein: CASSTAVQNSPLHF
CDR3 DNA: TGTGCCAGTAGTACCGCCGTACAGAATTCACCCCTCCACTTT

V gene: TRBV28
D gene: NA
clone size: NA
J gene: TRBJ2-7
CDR3 protein: CASSYTPDSSLQNYEQYF
CDR3 DNA: TGTGCCAGCAGCTACACCCCGGACAGCTCCCTTCAAAATTACGAGCAGTACTTC

V gene: TRBV7-9
D gene: NA
clone size: NA
J gene: TRBJ2-2
CDR3 protein: CASTLEGRYTGELFF
CDR3 DNA: TGTGCCAGCACCTTGGAGGGGCGATACACCGGGGAGCTGTTTTTT

V gene: TRBV2
D gene: NA
clone size: few
J gene: TRBJ2-2
CDR3 protein: CASKQGGNTGELFF
CDR3 DNA: TGTGCCAGCAAGCAGGGTGGGAACACCGGGGAGCTGTTTTTT

V gene: TRBV21-1
D gene: NA
clone size: NA
J gene: TRBJ1-4
CDR3 protein: CASSKMVTGGGTNEKLFF
CDR3 DNA: TGTGCCAGCAGCAAAATGGTGACAGGGGGCGGAACTAATGAAAAACTGTTTTTT

V gene: TRBV27
D gene: TRBD2
clone size: NA
J gene: TRBJ2-7
CDR3 protein: CASSLTLAETYEQYF
CDR3 DNA: TGTGCCAGCAGTTTAACACTAGCGGAGACCTACGAGCAGTACTTC

V gene: TRBV28
D gene: TRBD2
clone size: few
J gene: TRBJ2-1
CDR3 protein: CASSLNLAGGEMTYNEQFF
CDR3 DNA: TGTGCCAGCAGTTTAAACCTAGCGGGAGGGGAGATGACCTACAATGAGCAGTTCTTC

V gene: TRBV6-5
D gene: NA
clone size: NA
J gene: TRBJ1-5
CDR3 protein: CASSSTRKINQPQHF
CDR3 DNA: TGTGCCAGCTCCTCCACTAGGAAAATAAATCAGCCCCAGCATTTT

V gene: TRBV9
D gene: NA
clone size: NA
J gene: TRBJ2-1
CDR3 protein: CASRAERNEQFF
CDR3 DNA: TGTGCCAGCAGGGCGGAGAGGAATGAGCAGTTCTTC

V gene: TRBV30
D gene: NA
clone size: NA
J gene: TRBJ1-5
CDR3 protein: CAWSIGGPDPPQHF
CDR3 DNA: TGTGCCTGGAGTATCGGGGGGCCTGATCCGCCCCAGCATTTT

V gene: TRBV5-6
D gene: NA
clone size: NA
J gene: TRBJ1-5
CDR3 protein: CASSFWPEPQPQHF
CDR3 DNA: TGTGCCAGCAGCTTCTGGCCAGAACCTCAGCCCCAGCATTTT

V gene: TRBV19
D gene: TRBD1
clone size: NA
J gene: TRBJ1-3
CDR3 protein: CASRWDSSGNTIYF
CDR3 DNA: TGTGCCAGTAGATGGGACAGCTCTGGAAACACCATATATTTT

V gene: TRBV4-1
D gene: NA
clone size: NA
J gene: TRBJ2-5
CDR3 protein: CASSQDGQATEYF
CDR3 DNA: TGCGCCAGCAGCCAAGATGGTCAGGCGACCGAATACTTC

V gene: TRBV6-5
D gene: TRBD2
clone size: few
J gene: TRBJ2-3
CDR3 protein: CASSRLAGSTDTQYF
CDR3 DNA: TGTGCCAGCAGTCGACTAGCGGGATCCACAGATACGCAGTATTTT

V gene: TRBV5-5
D gene: NA
clone size: NA
J gene: TRBJ1-2
CDR3 protein: CASSRKGLIYGYTF
CDR3 DNA: TGTGCCAGCAGCCGCAAGGGGCTCATCTATGGCTACACCTTC

V gene: TRBV7-9
D gene: TRBD1
clone size: NA
J gene: TRBJ2-1
CDR3 protein: CASTPGQGNEQFF
CDR3 DNA: TGTGCCAGCACCCCCGGACAGGGCAATGAGCAGTTCTTC

V gene: TRBV28
D gene: NA
clone size: NA
J gene: TRBJ1-1
CDR3 protein: CASSPAGRAEAFF
CDR3 DNA: TGTGCCAGCAGCCCTGCAGGGCGAGCTGAAGCTTTCTTT

V gene: TRBV28
D gene: NA
clone size: NA
J gene: TRBJ2-7
CDR3 protein: CASVPADSSYEQYF
CDR3 DNA: TGTGCCAGCGTTCCAGCGGATAGCTCCTACGAGCAGTACTTC

V gene: TRBV1
D gene: NA
clone size: NA
J gene: TRBJ2-7
CDR3 protein: CTSSHRFPGQRSYEQYF
CDR3 DNA: TGCACCAGCAGCCATCGATTCCCGGGACAGCGATCCTACGAGCAGTACTTC

V gene: TRBV11-2
D gene: TRBD2
clone size: NA
J gene: TRBJ2-2
CDR3 protein: CASSLDPGGGNTGELFF
CDR3 DNA: TGTGCCAGCAGCTTAGACCCAGGCGGGGGGAACACCGGGGAGCTGTTTTTT

V gene: TRBV5-1
D gene: NA
clone size: NA
J gene: TRBJ1-4
CDR3 protein: CASRDGLLNEKLFF
CDR3 DNA: TGCGCCAGCAGAGATGGGCTCCTTAATGAAAAACTGTTTTTT

V gene: TRBV15
D gene: NA
clone size: NA
J gene: TRBJ2-7
CDR3 protein: CATSIQGGIDEQYF
CDR3 DNA: TGTGCCACCAGCATACAGGGGGGGATAGACGAGCAGTACTTC

V gene: TRBV28
D gene: NA
clone size: NA
J gene: TRBJ1-2
CDR3 protein: CANITAGVGYGYTF
CDR3 DNA: TGTGCCAACATCACGGCGGGAGTCGGCTATGGCTACACCTTC

V gene: TRBV5-4
D gene: TRBD2
clone size: NA
J gene: TRBJ2-7
CDR3 protein: CASSRLAGGGPKYEQYF
CDR3 DNA: TGTGCCAGCAGCCGTCTAGCGGGAGGGGGCCCCAAATACGAGCAGTACTTC

V gene: TRBV7-6
D gene: NA
clone size: NA
J gene: TRBJ2-7
CDR3 protein: CASSLDSGRGEQYF
CDR3 DNA: TGTGCCAGCAGCCTTGACTCCGGAAGAGGGGAGCAGTACTTC

V gene: TRBV7-2
D gene: TRBD1
clone size: NA
J gene: TRBJ1-5
CDR3 protein: CASSPGTGQNQPQHF
CDR3 DNA: TGTGCCAGCAGCCCCGGGACAGGCCAAAATCAGCCCCAGCATTTT

V gene: TRBV5-8
D gene: NA
clone size: NA
J gene: TRBJ1-2
CDR3 protein: CASSSTPSPYGYTF
CDR3 DNA: TGTGCCAGCAGCTCGACACCCTCCCCCTATGGCTACACCTTC

V gene: TRBV6-4
D gene: TRBD2
clone size: NA
J gene: TRBJ2-5
CDR3 protein: CASNGSGKETQYF
CDR3 DNA: TGTGCCAGCAATGGGAGCGGGAAAGAGACCCAGTACTTC

V gene: TRBV7-8
D gene: NA
clone size: NA
J gene: TRBJ2-1
CDR3 protein: CASRISGGSYNEQFF
CDR3 DNA: TGTGCCAGCAGGATCTCCGGGGGCTCCTACAATGAGCAGTTCTTC

V gene: TRBV5-4
D gene: NA
clone size: few
J gene: TRBJ1-1
CDR3 protein: CASSLAPIAGRGEAFF
CDR3 DNA: TGTGCCAGCAGCTTGGCCCCGATCGCGGGGCGGGGCGAAGCTTTCTTT

V gene: TRBV7-8
D gene: TRBD1
clone size: few
J gene: TRBJ1-2
CDR3 protein: CASSLARTGAPLYGYTF
CDR3 DNA: TGTGCCAGCAGCTTAGCCCGGACAGGGGCGCCCCTATATGGCTACACCTTC

V gene: TRBV18
D gene: NA
clone size: NA
J gene: TRBJ2-5
CDR3 protein: CASSPLGPTGRGGETQYF
CDR3 DNA: TGTGCCAGCTCACCATTAGGGCCGACGGGGCGCGGAGGGGAGACCCAGTACTTC

V gene: TRBV28
D gene: TRBD2
clone size: once
J gene: TRBJ2-5
CDR3 protein: CASSLYSGKGGETQYF
CDR3 DNA: TGTGCCAGCAGTTTATATAGCGGGAAGGGGGGAGAGACCCAGTACTTC

V gene: TRBV7-9
D gene: TRBD2
clone size: NA
J gene: TRBJ2-5
CDR3 protein: CASSSFFGVSGGPQETQYF
CDR3 DNA: TGTGCCAGCAGCTCCTTCTTTGGGGTGAGCGGGGGGCCACAAGAGACCCAGTACTTC

V gene: TRBV28
D gene: NA
clone size: NA
J gene: TRBJ2-3
CDR3 protein: CASSNLFTDTQYF
CDR3 DNA: TGTGCCAGCAGTAACCTATTCACAGATACGCAGTATTTT

V gene: TRBV28
D gene: NA
clone size: NA
J gene: TRBJ1-2
CDR3 protein: CASSQTGYGYTF
CDR3 DNA: TGTGCCAGCAGTCAGACAGGCTATGGCTACACCTTC